Listed below are T cell receptor beta chains from one sample, sequenced in a study of T cell repertoires in cytomegalovirus infection. MiXCR, run by TCRdb on the reads, gives a single entry per CDR3 protein. This table has 200,000 to 300,000 distinct CDR3 sequences, less than 9.5% appearing once. The sequenced sample was PBMCs. The receptor set was obtained from a human donor in good health (CMV status not recorded). Some clones in this sample may be carry-over from other donors' samples. Each CDR3 is given with its conserved first and last residue. The D gene is left open where the match is weak. Rows may omit the clone size; those that give it use once, few, many or a size class.

v_gene: TRBV7-2; j_gene: TRBJ1-1; d_gene: TRBD1; abundance: many; CDR3aa: CASSLWTGPIEGKTEAFF; CDR3nt: TGTGCCAGCAGCTTATGGACAGGGCCGATCGAGGGAAAAACTGAAGCTTTCTTT
v_gene: TRBV7-6; j_gene: TRBJ2-2; d_gene: TRBD2; abundance: many; CDR3aa: CASSLSGENTGELFF; CDR3nt: TGTGCCAGCAGCTTAAGCGGGGAGAACACCGGGGAGCTGTTTTTT
v_gene: TRBV28; j_gene: TRBJ1-1; d_gene: NA; abundance: many; CDR3aa: CASCPGLPGTEAFF; CDR3nt: TGTGCCAGCTGCCCGGGGCTTCCAGGGACTGAAGCTTTCTTT
v_gene: TRBV7-9; j_gene: TRBJ1-6; d_gene: NA; abundance: few; CDR3aa: CASSPLEGMKGSPLHF; CDR3nt: TGTGCCAGCAGCCCCCTGGAGGGAATGAAAGGTTCACCCCTCCACTTT
v_gene: TRBV9; j_gene: TRBJ2-7; d_gene: TRBD1; abundance: few; CDR3aa: CASSVGPGGFYEQYF; CDR3nt: TGTGCCAGCAGCGTAGGGCCAGGGGGTTTCTACGAGCAGTACTTC
v_gene: TRBV29-1; j_gene: TRBJ1-2; d_gene: NA; abundance: few; CDR3aa: CSVEDRGNYGYTF; CDR3nt: TGCAGCGTTGAAGATAGAGGGAACTATGGCTACACCTTC
v_gene: TRBV7-2; j_gene: TRBJ2-2; d_gene: NA; abundance: many; CDR3aa: CASSGTGSTNTGELFF; CDR3nt: TGTGCCAGCAGCGGTACCGGGTCCACCAACACCGGGGAGCTGTTTTTT
v_gene: TRBV27; j_gene: TRBJ1-2; d_gene: TRBD1; abundance: many; CDR3aa: CASRTIRDSEGYTF; CDR3nt: TGTGCCAGCAGAACGATCCGGGACAGCGAGGGCTACACCTTC
v_gene: TRBV20-1; j_gene: TRBJ2-7; d_gene: TRBD2; abundance: few; CDR3aa: CSLLRTSGGPYEQYF; CDR3nt: TGCAGTCTGCTACGGACTAGCGGGGGGCCCTACGAGCAGTACTTC
v_gene: TRBV12-3/TRBV12-4; j_gene: TRBJ2-5; d_gene: TRBD2; abundance: few; CDR3aa: CASSSGTRAGAQYF; CDR3nt: TGTGCCAGCAGTTCCGGGACACGAGCGGGGGCCCAGTACTTC
v_gene: TRBV7-8; j_gene: TRBJ1-5; d_gene: NA; abundance: many; CDR3aa: CASSLGQVRYYFQPQHF; CDR3nt: TGTGCCAGCAGCTTAGGGCAGGTCCGCTATTATTTTCAGCCCCAGCATTTT
v_gene: TRBV7-8; j_gene: TRBJ2-7; d_gene: TRBD2; abundance: many; CDR3aa: CASSPRGVGSYEQYF; CDR3nt: TGTGCCAGCAGCCCGCGGGGGGTGGGCTCCTACGAGCAGTACTTC
v_gene: TRBV7-9; j_gene: TRBJ2-7; d_gene: NA; abundance: many; CDR3aa: CASSTGTPNYEQYF; CDR3nt: TGTGCCAGCAGCACCGGGACACCCAACTACGAGCAGTACTTC
v_gene: TRBV20-1; j_gene: TRBJ2-1; d_gene: NA; abundance: once; CDR3aa: CSASGVSNEQFF; CDR3nt: TGCAGTGCCTCAGGGGTGTCCAATGAGCAGTTCTTC
v_gene: TRBV11-1; j_gene: TRBJ1-1; d_gene: TRBD1; abundance: many; CDR3aa: CASSNSKTGGNEAFF; CDR3nt: TGTGCCAGCAGCAATTCAAAAACAGGGGGTAATGAAGCTTTCTTT
v_gene: TRBV7-9; j_gene: TRBJ2-5; d_gene: TRBD1; abundance: many; CDR3aa: CASSRKTGDTLKYQETQYF; CDR3nt: TGTGCCAGCAGCCGCAAGACAGGGGACACACTCAAGTATCAAGAGACCCAGTACTTC
v_gene: TRBV6-5; j_gene: TRBJ2-7; d_gene: NA; abundance: few; CDR3aa: CASSQGRFKYEQYF; CDR3nt: TGTGCCAGCAGTCAGGGACGTTTTAAATACGAGCAGTACTTC
v_gene: TRBV7-2; j_gene: TRBJ1-2; d_gene: NA; abundance: many; CDR3aa: CASSLSKSNYGYTF; CDR3nt: TGTGCCAGCAGTCTGAGCAAATCAAACTATGGCTACACCTTC
v_gene: TRBV11-2; j_gene: TRBJ2-2; d_gene: TRBD1; abundance: many; CDR3aa: CASSPRTGGSANTGELFF; CDR3nt: TGTGCCAGCAGCCCGCGGACAGGGGGGTCAGCGAACACCGGGGAGCTGTTTTTT
v_gene: TRBV19; j_gene: TRBJ2-1; d_gene: TRBD2; abundance: many; CDR3aa: CASSIRLAGVGDEQFF; CDR3nt: TGTGCCAGTAGTATCCGGCTAGCGGGAGTGGGGGATGAGCAGTTCTTC
v_gene: TRBV28; j_gene: TRBJ2-2; d_gene: NA; abundance: NA; CDR3aa: CASLRVTGELFF; CDR3nt: TGTGCCAGCCTAAGGGTAACCGGGGAGCTGTTTTTT
v_gene: TRBV7-2; j_gene: TRBJ2-7; d_gene: NA; abundance: many; CDR3aa: CASSLPYYEQYF; CDR3nt: TGTGCCAGCAGCCTCCCTTACTACGAGCAGTACTTC
v_gene: TRBV28; j_gene: TRBJ2-7; d_gene: TRBD1; abundance: few; CDR3aa: CASKRTGGSYEQYF; CDR3nt: TGTGCCAGCAAGCGGACAGGGGGCTCGTACGAGCAGTACTTC
v_gene: TRBV7-2; j_gene: TRBJ2-1; d_gene: NA; abundance: many; CDR3aa: CASSTDRLVSYNEQFF; CDR3nt: TGTGCCAGCAGCACGGACCGCTTGGTCTCCTACAATGAGCAGTTCTTC
v_gene: TRBV5-1; j_gene: TRBJ2-7; d_gene: NA; abundance: few; CDR3aa: CASDYEQYF; CDR3nt: TGCGCCAGCGATTACGAGCAGTACTTC
v_gene: TRBV7-2; j_gene: TRBJ1-6; d_gene: NA; abundance: many; CDR3aa: CASSFVGASYNSPLHF; CDR3nt: TGTGCCAGCAGCTTTGTGGGGGCATCCTATAATTCACCCCTCCACTTT
v_gene: TRBV12-3/TRBV12-4; j_gene: TRBJ2-3; d_gene: NA; abundance: few; CDR3aa: CASSSGALPTDTQYF; CDR3nt: TGTGCCAGCAGCTCAGGGGCCCTCCCCACAGATACGCAGTATTTT
v_gene: TRBV28; j_gene: TRBJ1-2; d_gene: NA; abundance: NA; CDR3aa: CASSLQGGARGYTF; CDR3nt: TGTGCCAGCAGTTTACAGGGAGGGGCTCGGGGCTACACCTTC
v_gene: TRBV7-2; j_gene: TRBJ2-1; d_gene: TRBD2; abundance: many; CDR3aa: CASSLEAGEGFF; CDR3nt: TGTGCCAGCAGCTTAGAGGCGGGAGAGGGGTTCTTC
v_gene: TRBV29-1; j_gene: TRBJ2-1; d_gene: TRBD1; abundance: NA; CDR3aa: CSTRTGGGQNEQFF; CDR3nt: TGCAGCACCCGGACAGGGGGAGGGCAGAATGAGCAGTTCTTC
v_gene: TRBV29-1; j_gene: TRBJ1-1; d_gene: NA; abundance: few; CDR3aa: CSIKVGGTAEAFF; CDR3nt: TGCAGCATCAAGGTGGGCGGAACCGCTGAAGCTTTCTTT
v_gene: TRBV12-5; j_gene: TRBJ2-1; d_gene: NA; abundance: NA; CDR3aa: CASGLWGDEQFF; CDR3nt: TGTGCTAGTGGTTTGTGGGGGGATGAGCAGTTCTTC
v_gene: TRBV6-5; j_gene: TRBJ2-1; d_gene: TRBD1; abundance: few; CDR3aa: CASSYRDRPYNEQFF; CDR3nt: TGTGCCAGCAGTTACAGGGACAGGCCGTACAATGAGCAGTTCTTC
v_gene: TRBV28; j_gene: TRBJ1-5; d_gene: NA; abundance: many; CDR3aa: CASTRTRPQPQHF; CDR3nt: TGTGCCAGCACACGGACAAGGCCTCAGCCCCAGCATTTT
v_gene: TRBV7-2; j_gene: TRBJ2-2; d_gene: NA; abundance: many; CDR3aa: CASSLFQGNTGELFF; CDR3nt: TGTGCCAGCAGCTTATTCCAGGGGAACACCGGGGAGCTGTTTTTT
v_gene: TRBV20-1; j_gene: TRBJ2-6; d_gene: TRBD2; abundance: once; CDR3aa: CSASAERGSANVLTF; CDR3nt: TGCAGTGCAAGCGCCGAGCGGGGCTCAGCCAACGTCCTGACTTTC
v_gene: TRBV7-9; j_gene: TRBJ2-1; d_gene: TRBD2; abundance: many; CDR3aa: CASSSGLALLNEQFF; CDR3nt: TGTGCCAGCAGCTCGGGACTAGCGTTACTCAATGAGCAGTTCTTC
v_gene: TRBV20-1; j_gene: TRBJ2-7; d_gene: NA; abundance: NA; CDR3aa: CSARDPGASGDEQYF; CDR3nt: TGCAGTGCTAGAGATCCTGGCGCTTCGGGGGACGAGCAGTACTTC
v_gene: TRBV7-2; j_gene: TRBJ2-7; d_gene: TRBD2; abundance: many; CDR3aa: CASSAGASGRKEQYF; CDR3nt: TGTGCCAGCAGCGCGGGGGCTAGCGGGAGGAAAGAGCAGTACTTC
v_gene: TRBV5-1; j_gene: TRBJ2-1; d_gene: NA; abundance: many; CDR3aa: CASSLGQGGGGYNEQFF; CDR3nt: TGCGCCAGCAGCTTGGGGCAGGGAGGGGGGGGTTACAATGAGCAGTTCTTC